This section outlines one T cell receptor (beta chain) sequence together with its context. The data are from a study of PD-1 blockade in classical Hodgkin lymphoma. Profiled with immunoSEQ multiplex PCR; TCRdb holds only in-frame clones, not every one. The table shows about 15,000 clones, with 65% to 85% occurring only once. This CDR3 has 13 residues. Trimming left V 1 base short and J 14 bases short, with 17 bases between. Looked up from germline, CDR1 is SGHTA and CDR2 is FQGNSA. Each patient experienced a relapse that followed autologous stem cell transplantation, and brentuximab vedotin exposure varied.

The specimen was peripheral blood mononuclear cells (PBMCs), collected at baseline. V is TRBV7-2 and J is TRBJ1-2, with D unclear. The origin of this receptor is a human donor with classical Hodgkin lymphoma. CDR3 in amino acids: CASSLGRSTGETF. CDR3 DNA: TGTGCCAGCAGCTTAGGACGGTCGACGGGAGAGACCTTC.